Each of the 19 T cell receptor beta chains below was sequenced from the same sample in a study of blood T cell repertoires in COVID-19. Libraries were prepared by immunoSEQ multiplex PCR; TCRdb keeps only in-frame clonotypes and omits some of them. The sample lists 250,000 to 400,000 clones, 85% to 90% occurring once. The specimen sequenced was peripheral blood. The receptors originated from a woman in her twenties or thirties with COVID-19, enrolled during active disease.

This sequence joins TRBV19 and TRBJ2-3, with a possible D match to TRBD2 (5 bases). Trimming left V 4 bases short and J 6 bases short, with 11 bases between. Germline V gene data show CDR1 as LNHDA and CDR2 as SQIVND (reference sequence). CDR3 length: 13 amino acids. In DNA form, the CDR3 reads TGTGCCAGTAGTAGTACTAGGACCGATACGCAGTATTTT. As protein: CASSSTRTDTQYF.

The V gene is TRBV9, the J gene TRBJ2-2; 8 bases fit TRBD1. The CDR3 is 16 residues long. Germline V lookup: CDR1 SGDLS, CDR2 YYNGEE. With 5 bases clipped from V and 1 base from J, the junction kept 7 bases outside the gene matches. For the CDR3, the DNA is TGTGCCAGCAGTTACAGGGGGAGTGGGAACACCGGGGAGCTGTTTTTT. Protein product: CASSYRGSGNTGELFF.

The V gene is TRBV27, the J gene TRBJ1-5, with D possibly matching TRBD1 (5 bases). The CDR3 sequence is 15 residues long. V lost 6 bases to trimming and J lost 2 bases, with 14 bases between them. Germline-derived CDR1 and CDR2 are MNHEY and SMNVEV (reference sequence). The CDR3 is CASRTEGGGNQPQHF. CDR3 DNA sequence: TGTGCCAGCAGGACAGAGGGAGGGGGCAATCAGCCCCAGCATTTT.

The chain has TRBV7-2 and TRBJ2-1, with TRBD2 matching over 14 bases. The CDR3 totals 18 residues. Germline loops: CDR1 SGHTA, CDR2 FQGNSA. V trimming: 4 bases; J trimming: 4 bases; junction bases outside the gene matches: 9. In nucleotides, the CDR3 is TGTGCCAGCAGCTCGGGACTAGCGGGAGCGCTGTTATACAATGAGCAGTTCTTC. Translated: CASSSGLAGALLYNEQFF.

The CDR3 protein is CAISDATGYQPQHF. The CDR3 DNA follows: TGTGCCATCAGTGATGCCACGGGATATCAGCCCCAGCATTTT. V is TRBV10-3 and J is TRBJ1-5, with D unresolved. The V gene's germline CDR1 is ENHRY and CDR2 SYGVKD. There are 14 residues in the CDR3. Trimming took off 3 bases at V and 5 bases at J, with 11 bases between the two ends.

The CDR3 DNA is TGTGCCAGCGCAGCTAGCTCAGATACGCAGTATTTT. Translation: CASAASSDTQYF. The chain carries TRBV25-1 and TRBJ2-3; tentative D call: TRBD2 (5 bases). Germline assignment: CDR1 MGHDK and CDR2 SYGVNS. The CDR3 runs 12 residues. Trimming cost V 8 bases and J 4 bases, with 10 bases left between them.

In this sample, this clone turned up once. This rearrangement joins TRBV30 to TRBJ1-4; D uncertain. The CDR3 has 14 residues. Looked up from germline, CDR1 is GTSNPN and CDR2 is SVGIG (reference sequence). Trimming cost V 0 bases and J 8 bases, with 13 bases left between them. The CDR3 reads CAWSVSGVGEKLFF. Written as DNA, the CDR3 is TGTGCCTGGAGTGTAAGCGGGGTAGGGGAAAAACTGTTTTTT.

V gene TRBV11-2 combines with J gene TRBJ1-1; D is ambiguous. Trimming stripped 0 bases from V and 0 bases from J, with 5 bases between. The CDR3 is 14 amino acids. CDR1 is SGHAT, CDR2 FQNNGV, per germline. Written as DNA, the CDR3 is TGTGCCAGCAGCTTAGAACTTGTGAACACTGAAGCTTTCTTT. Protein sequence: CASSLELVNTEAFF.

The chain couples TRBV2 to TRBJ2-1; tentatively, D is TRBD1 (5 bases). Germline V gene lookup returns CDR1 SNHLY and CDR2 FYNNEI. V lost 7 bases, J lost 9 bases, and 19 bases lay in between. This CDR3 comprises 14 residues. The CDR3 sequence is CASTAERRAGEQFF. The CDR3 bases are TGTGCCAGCACCGCAGAACGCAGGGCCGGTGAGCAGTTCTTC. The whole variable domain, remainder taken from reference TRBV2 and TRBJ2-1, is EPEVTQTPSHQVTQMGQEVILRCVPISNHLYFYWYRQILGQKVEFLVSFYNNEISEKSEIFDDQFSVERPDGSNFTLKIRSTKLEDSAMYFCASTAERRAGEQFFGPGTRLTVL.

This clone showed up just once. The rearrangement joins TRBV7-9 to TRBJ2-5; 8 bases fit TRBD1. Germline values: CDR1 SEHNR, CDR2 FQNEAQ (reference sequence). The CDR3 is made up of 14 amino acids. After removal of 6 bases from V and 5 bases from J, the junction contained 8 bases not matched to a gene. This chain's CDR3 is CASSFAGGAETQYF. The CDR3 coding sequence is TGTGCCAGCAGTTTCGCAGGGGGCGCGGAGACCCAGTACTTC.

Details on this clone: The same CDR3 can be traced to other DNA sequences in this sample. CDR3 coding DNA: TGCGCCAGCAGCTTGCAGGGGGCCTACGAGCAGTACTTC. It specifies CASSLQGAYEQYF. J is TRBJ2-7 and V is TRBV5-1; 7 positions agree with TRBD1. CDR1 and CDR2 from the germline V gene are SGHRS and YFSETQ. V was clipped by 1 base and J by 2 bases; unmatched bases: 0. The CDR3 is made up of 13 amino acids.

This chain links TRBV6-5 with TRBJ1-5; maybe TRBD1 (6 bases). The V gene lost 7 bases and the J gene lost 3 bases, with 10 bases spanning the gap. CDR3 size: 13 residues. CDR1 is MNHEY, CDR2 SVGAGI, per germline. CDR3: CASKDSSNQPQHF. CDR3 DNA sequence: TGTGCCAGCAAGGACAGCTCCAATCAGCCCCAGCATTTT.

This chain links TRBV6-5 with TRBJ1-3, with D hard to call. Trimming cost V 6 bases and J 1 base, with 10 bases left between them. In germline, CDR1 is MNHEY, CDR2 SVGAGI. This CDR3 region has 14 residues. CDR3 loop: CASRPRGSGNTIYF. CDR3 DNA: TGTGCCAGCAGGCCCCGAGGTTCTGGAAACACCATATATTTT.

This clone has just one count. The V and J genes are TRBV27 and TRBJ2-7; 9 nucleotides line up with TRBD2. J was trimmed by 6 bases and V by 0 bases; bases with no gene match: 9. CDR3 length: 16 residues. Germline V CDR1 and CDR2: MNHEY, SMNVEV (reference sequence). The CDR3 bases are TGTGCCAGCAGTTTATCGGGGGACGGGACTAGCTTCGAGCAGTACTTC. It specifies CASSLSGDGTSFEQYF.

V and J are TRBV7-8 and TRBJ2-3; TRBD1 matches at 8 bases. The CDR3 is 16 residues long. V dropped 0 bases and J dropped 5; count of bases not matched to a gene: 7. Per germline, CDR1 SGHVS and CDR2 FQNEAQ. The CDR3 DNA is TGTGCCAGCAGCTTAGCGCAGTTACAGGGGGGAGATACGCAGTATTTT. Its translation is CASSLAQLQGGDTQYF.

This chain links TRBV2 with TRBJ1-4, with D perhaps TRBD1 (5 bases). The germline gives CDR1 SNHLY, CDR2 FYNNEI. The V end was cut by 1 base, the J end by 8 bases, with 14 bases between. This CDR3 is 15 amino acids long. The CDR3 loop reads CASSEGGAVGEKLFF. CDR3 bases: TGTGCCAGCAGTGAAGGTGGGGCTGTGGGCGAAAAACTGTTTTTT.

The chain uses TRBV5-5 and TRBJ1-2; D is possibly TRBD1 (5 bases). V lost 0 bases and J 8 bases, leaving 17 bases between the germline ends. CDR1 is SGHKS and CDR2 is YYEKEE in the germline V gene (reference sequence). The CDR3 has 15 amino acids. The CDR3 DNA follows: TGTGCCAGCAGCTTGGGTTTTCGGGGGGTCAGGGGCTACACCTTC. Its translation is CASSLGFRGVRGYTF. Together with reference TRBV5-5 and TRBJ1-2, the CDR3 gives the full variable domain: DAGVTQSPTHLIKTRGQQVTLRCSPISGHKSVSWYQQVLGQGPQFIFQYYEKEERGRGNFPDRFSARQFPNYSSELNVNALLLGDSALYLCASSLGFRGVRGYTFGSGTRLTVV.

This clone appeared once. In nucleotides, the CDR3 is TGTGCCATCAGTGAACGTATCGGGACAGAGAGGGGCACTGAAGCTTTCTTT. Protein: CAISERIGTERGTEAFF. The V gene is TRBV10-3, the J gene TRBJ1-1, with 7 bases fitting TRBD1. CDR1 and CDR2 (germline): ENHRY, SYGVKD. Trimming removed 3 bases from V and 4 bases from J; junction bases left unmatched: 14. The CDR3 has 17 amino acids.

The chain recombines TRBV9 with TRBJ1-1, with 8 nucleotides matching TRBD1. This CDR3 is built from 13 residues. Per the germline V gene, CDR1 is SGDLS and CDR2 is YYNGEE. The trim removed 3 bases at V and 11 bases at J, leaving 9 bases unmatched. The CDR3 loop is CASSGRTGLNAFF. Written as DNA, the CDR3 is TGTGCCAGCAGCGGAAGGACAGGGTTGAATGCTTTCTTT.